Below, 4 T cell receptor beta chains from the same sample are listed, as sequenced in a study of T cells in women clearing cervical HPV infection (dated by TCRdb to 2016 to 2019). The library was built by means of the immunoSEQ multiplex PCR assay. What TCRdb holds here is the immuneACCESS table cut down to in-frame rearrangements. Part of the clones is not present; checked against another copy, under half of the missing clones reflect an unresolved V gene, and the others are unexplained. The table for this sample shows some 46,000 clones. The biggest ten clones account for about 40% of the sample. The sample consisted of blood buffy coat. The receptors originated from a woman between 18 and 75 years old with a cervical HPV16 infection that either progressed to CIN3+ or cleared (not recorded which).

Regarding this clone: The observed sequence ends 3 residues before the CDR3 terminus, with the missing tail filled in from the germline J gene. V usage is TRBV7-9 and J usage is TRBJ1-2; no definite D call. The V end was cut by 0 bases, the J end by 3 bases, with 8 bases between. The CDR3 has 14 residues. CDR1 SEHNR and CDR2 FQNEAQ come from the germline V gene (reference sequence). The CDR3 reads CASSLATGDYGYTF. The covered CDR3 bases are TGTGCCAGCAGCTTAGCTACGGGTGACTATGGC.

A remark on this clone: The read finishes 3 residues shy of the CDR3 end, and the germline J gene is used to complete it. J is TRBJ2-1 and V is TRBV19, with 12 bases identical to TRBD2. The CDR3 totals 18 residues. Per the germline V gene, CDR1 is LNHDA and CDR2 is SQIVND (reference sequence). V lost 6 bases to trimming and J lost 1 base; unmatched junction nucleotides: 10. CDR3 bases read: TGTGCCAGTAGCGCCGGGACTAGCGGGCTGGGGTCCTACAATGAG. Encoded protein: CASSAGTSGLGSYNE. The full CDR3 protein is CASSAGTSGLGSYNEQFF.

To note about this clone: The sequence runs out 3 residues before the end of the CDR3; the remainder is reconstructed from the germline J gene. The rearrangement links TRBV30 to TRBJ1-2, with TRBD1 matching 8 bases. After removal of 1 base from V and 4 bases from J, the junction contained 5 bases not matched to a gene. The CDR3 contains 14 residues. Germline values: CDR1 GTSNPN, CDR2 SVGIG (reference sequence). The CDR3 spells CAWSDDRGTYGYTF. The covered CDR3 bases are TGTGCCTGGAGTGACGACAGGGGAACCTATGGC.

Of note for this clone: The CDR3 end falls 3 residues outside the read, so it is completed with the germline J gene. The chain is built from TRBV30 and TRBJ1-6; D gene ambiguous. CDR3 length: 13 residues. V gave up 5 bases and J gave up 7 bases, with 12 bases separating them. The germline V gene has CDR1 GTSNPN and CDR2 SVGIG (reference sequence). CDR3 residues: CAWWRGLNSPLHF. The covered CDR3 bases are TGTGCCTGGTGGAGAGGGCTGAATTCACCC. The variable domain in full, completed from reference TRBV30 and TRBJ1-6, reads SQTIHQWPATLVQPVGSPLSLECTVEGTSNPNLYWYRQAAGRGLQLLFYSVGIGQISSEVPQNLSASRPQDRQFILSSKKLLLSDSGFYLCAWWRGLNSPLHFGNGTRLTVT.